Listed below are T cell receptor beta chains from one sample, sequenced in a study of OX40 agonist ivuxolimab in advanced cancers. Assay used: immunoSEQ multiplex PCR; TCRdb lists only in-frame clones, some missing. The table has around 53,000 clones, 88% seen once. The sample consisted of CD4+ or CD8+ T cells sorted from blood, taken in a trial of the OX40 agonist ivuxolimab. These receptors were taken from an adult with an advanced solid tumor such as melanoma, head and neck, liver or kidney cancer. CDR3s include the opening cysteine and the closing phenylalanine or tryptophan. The order of the fields is D gene, V gene, J gene, clone size, CDR3 protein, CDR3 DNA. The D gene is left open where the match is weak. Size tells how often a clone was seen (once, few, many) or the class of an expanded clone, and some rows leave it out.

NA,TRBV11-1,TRBJ1-6,few,CASSLSDRSYNSPLHF,TGTGCCAGCAGCTTATCGGACAGATCCTATAATTCACCCCTCCACTTT
NA,TRBV5-4,TRBJ2-1,NA,CASSSNGYEQFF,TGTGCCAGCAGCTCCAATGGCTATGAGCAGTTCTTC
TRBD1,TRBV5-4,TRBJ1-6,NA,CASSLGQVNNSPLHF,TGTGCCAGCAGCCTAGGACAGGTGAATAATTCACCCCTCCACTTT
NA,TRBV5-1,TRBJ2-1,NA,CASSRTDDYNEQFF,TGCGCCAGCAGCCGGACAGACGACTACAATGAGCAGTTCTTC
NA,TRBV7-6,TRBJ1-2,NA,CASSFSPDNYGYTF,TGTGCCAGCAGCTTTTCCCCTGATAACTATGGCTACACCTTC
NA,TRBV30,TRBJ1-3,NA,CACLGVSGNTIYF,TGTGCCTGCCTAGGCGTCTCTGGAAACACCATATATTTT
TRBD2,TRBV7-2,TRBJ2-7,once,CASSPNRLAVNEAQYF,TGTGCCAGCAGCCCAAACCGGCTAGCGGTGAATGAGGCGCAGTACTTC
TRBD2,TRBV9,TRBJ2-5,NA,CASSEGTSGARVETQYF,TGTGCCAGCAGCGAAGGGACTAGCGGGGCAAGAGTAGAGACCCAGTACTTC
NA,TRBV5-1,TRBJ2-7,NA,CASSRRGGSYEQYF,TGCGCCAGCAGCCGCCGGGGAGGTTCCTACGAGCAGTACTTC
TRBD2,TRBV11-3,TRBJ2-2,NA,CASSAGLAGGELFF,TGTGCCAGCAGCGCGGGACTAGCGGGAGGGGAGCTGTTTTTT
NA,TRBV20-1,TRBJ2-3,NA,CSASMGLTQYF,TGCAGTGCTAGTATGGGGCTAACGCAGTATTTT
NA,TRBV5-1,TRBJ1-5,NA,CASSLDGNQPQHF,TGCGCCAGCAGCTTGGATGGCAATCAGCCCCAGCATTTT
TRBD1,TRBV5-1,TRBJ1-1,NA,CASSWTGGTEAFF,TGCGCCAGCAGCTGGACAGGGGGCACTGAAGCTTTCTTT
TRBD1,TRBV18,TRBJ2-7,NA,CASSPGDRGTYEQYF,TGTGCCAGCTCACCCGGGGACAGGGGTACCTACGAGCAGTACTTC
NA,TRBV23-1,TRBJ2-1,NA,CASSLSRRGYRANEQFF,TGCGCCAGCAGTCTATCTCGAAGGGGCTATCGGGCCAATGAGCAGTTCTTC
TRBD2,TRBV11-3,TRBJ2-1,NA,CASSLGGLAGGNEQFF,TGTGCCAGCAGCTTAGGGGGACTAGCGGGAGGCAATGAGCAGTTCTTC
NA,TRBV6-1,TRBJ1-1,NA,CASRALMTTEAFF,TGTGCCAGCAGGGCTCTGATGACCACTGAAGCTTTCTTT
TRBD2,TRBV10-3,TRBJ2-1,NA,CAISGTSGGNNEQFF,TGTGCCATCAGTGGGACTAGCGGAGGCAACAATGAGCAGTTCTTC
NA,TRBV5-1,TRBJ2-5,few,CASSRPGQQETQYF,TGCGCCAGCAGTCGGCCGGGACAACAAGAGACCCAGTACTTC
NA,TRBV7-6,TRBJ2-7,once,CASSLARGAPHEQYF,TGTGCCAGCAGCTTAGCGAGGGGGGCACCCCACGAGCAGTACTTC
NA,TRBV10-2,TRBJ2-6,NA,CASRGFGANVLTF,TGCGCCAGCAGGGGGTTCGGGGCCAACGTCCTGACTTTC
TRBD2,TRBV5-1,TRBJ2-1,NA,CASGLLAGLNEQFF,TGCGCCAGCGGTCTGTTAGCGGGACTCAATGAGCAGTTCTTC
TRBD2,TRBV7-9,TRBJ2-3,NA,CASSHRTSGGHPDTQYF,TGTGCCAGCAGCCACAGGACTAGCGGGGGGCACCCTGATACGCAGTATTTT
NA,TRBV15,TRBJ2-1,NA,CATSQGVSYNEQFF,TGTGCCACCAGCCAAGGGGTCTCCTACAATGAGCAGTTCTTC
NA,TRBV6-1,TRBJ1-5,NA,CASSGNRDQPQHF,TGTGCCAGCAGTGGCAACAGAGATCAGCCCCAGCATTTT
NA,TRBV25-1,TRBJ1-1,NA,CASSERDGWNTEAFF,TGTGCCAGCAGTGAACGGGACGGATGGAACACTGAAGCTTTCTTT
NA,TRBV4-2,TRBJ1-2,NA,CASSQDQGMIDYGYTF,TGTGCCAGCAGCCAAGATCAGGGCATGATCGACTATGGCTACACCTTC
NA,TRBV5-1,TRBJ1-5,NA,CASSLGQNQPQHF,TGCGCCAGCAGCTTGGGACAGAATCAGCCCCAGCATTTT
NA,TRBV28,TRBJ2-3,NA,CASSLQYTDTQYF,TGTGCCAGCAGCCTCCAGTACACAGATACGCAGTATTTT
NA,TRBV7-9,TRBJ2-5,NA,CASSEGTKRATQYF,TGTGCCAGCAGCGAAGGGACGAAACGAGCGACCCAGTACTTC
NA,TRBV6-1,TRBJ1-1,few,CASSDRMNTEAFF,TGTGCCAGCAGTGACAGGATGAACACTGAAGCTTTCTTT
NA,TRBV9,TRBJ1-2,NA,CASSVSVGAEYGYTF,TGTGCCAGCAGCGTGAGTGTGGGGGCGGAGTATGGCTACACCTTC
NA,TRBV9,TRBJ2-5,NA,CASSGGHRGGGETQYF,TGTGCCAGCAGCGGAGGCCACAGGGGAGGCGGGGAGACCCAGTACTTC
TRBD1,TRBV18,TRBJ2-3,once,CASSPLGTGGTDTQYF,TGTGCCAGCTCACCACTGGGGACAGGCGGCACAGATACGCAGTATTTT
TRBD2,TRBV9,TRBJ2-1,NA,CASSVGASGYNEQFF,TGTGCCAGCAGCGTAGGGGCTAGCGGCTACAATGAGCAGTTCTTC
TRBD1,TRBV18,TRBJ2-7,NA,CASSPTGGPYEQYF,TGTGCCAGCTCACCGACAGGGGGGCCCTACGAGCAGTACTTC
NA,TRBV10-3,TRBJ1-3,NA,CAISGSSGNTIYF,TGTGCCATCAGTGGGAGCTCTGGAAACACCATATATTTT
TRBD1,TRBV5-1,TRBJ1-2,NA,CASSPTGAGGYTF,TGCGCCAGCAGCCCGACAGGGGCGGGTGGCTACACCTTC
NA,TRBV18,TRBJ2-1,NA,CASSSGTRYNEQFF,TGTGCCAGCTCTTCCGGGACAAGGTACAATGAGCAGTTCTTC
TRBD2,TRBV5-6,TRBJ2-2,NA,CASSFGGTNTGELFF,TGTGCCAGCAGCTTCGGGGGGACGAACACCGGGGAGCTGTTTTTT
TRBD2,TRBV5-1,TRBJ2-3,NA,CASSWGLAGGDTQYF,TGCGCCAGCAGCTGGGGGCTAGCGGGAGGAGATACGCAGTATTTT
NA,TRBV2,TRBJ1-3,once,CASSGRGTGNTIYF,TGTGCCAGCAGTGGCAGGGGAACTGGAAACACCATATATTTT